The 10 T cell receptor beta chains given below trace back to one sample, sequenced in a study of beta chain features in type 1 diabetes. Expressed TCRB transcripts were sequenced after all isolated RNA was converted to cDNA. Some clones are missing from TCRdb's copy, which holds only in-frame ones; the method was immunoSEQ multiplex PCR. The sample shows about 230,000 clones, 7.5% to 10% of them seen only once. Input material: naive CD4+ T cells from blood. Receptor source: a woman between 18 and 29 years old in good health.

This CDR3 is CASSFTGNTEAFF. The CDR3 nucleotides read TGTGCCAGCAGCTTTACAGGGAACACTGAAGCTTTCTTT. This sequence joins TRBV7-8 and TRBJ1-1, with D possibly matching TRBD1 (5 bases). The CDR3 is 13 residues long. Trimming shortened V by 3 bases and J by 1 base, and 6 bases separated the two germline ends. CDR1 and CDR2 (germline): SGHVS, FQNEAQ.

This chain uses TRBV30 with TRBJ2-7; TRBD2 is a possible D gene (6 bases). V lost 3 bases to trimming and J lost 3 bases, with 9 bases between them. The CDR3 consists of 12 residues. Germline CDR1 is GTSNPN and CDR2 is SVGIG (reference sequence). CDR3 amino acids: CAWSRLGYEQYF. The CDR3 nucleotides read TGTGCCTGGAGCCGACTAGGCTACGAGCAGTACTTC.

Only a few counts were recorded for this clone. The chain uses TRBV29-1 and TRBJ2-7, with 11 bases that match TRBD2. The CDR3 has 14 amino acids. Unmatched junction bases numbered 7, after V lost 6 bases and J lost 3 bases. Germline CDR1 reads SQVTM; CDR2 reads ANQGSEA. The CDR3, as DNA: TGCAGCGTCTCGACTAGCGGGGTAGGCTACGAGCAGTACTTC. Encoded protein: CSVSTSGVGYEQYF.

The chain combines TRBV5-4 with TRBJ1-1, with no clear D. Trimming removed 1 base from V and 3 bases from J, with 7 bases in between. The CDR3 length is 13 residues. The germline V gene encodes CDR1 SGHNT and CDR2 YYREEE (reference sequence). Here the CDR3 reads CASSLQRDTEAFF. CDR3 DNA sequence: TGTGCCAGCAGCTTGCAGAGGGACACTGAAGCTTTCTTT. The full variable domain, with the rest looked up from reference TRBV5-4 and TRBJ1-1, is ETGVTQSPTHLIKTRGQQVTLRCSSQSGHNTVSWYQQALGQGPQFIFQYYREEENGRGNFPPRFSGLQFPNYSSELNVNALELDDSALYLCASSLQRDTEAFFGQGTRLTVV.

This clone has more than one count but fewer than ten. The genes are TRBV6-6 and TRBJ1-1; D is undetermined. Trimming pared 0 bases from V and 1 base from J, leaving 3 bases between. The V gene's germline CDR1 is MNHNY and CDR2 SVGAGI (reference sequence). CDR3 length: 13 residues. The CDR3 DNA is TGTGCCAGCAGTTACTCACAGAACACTGAAGCTTTCTTT. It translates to CASSYSQNTEAFF.

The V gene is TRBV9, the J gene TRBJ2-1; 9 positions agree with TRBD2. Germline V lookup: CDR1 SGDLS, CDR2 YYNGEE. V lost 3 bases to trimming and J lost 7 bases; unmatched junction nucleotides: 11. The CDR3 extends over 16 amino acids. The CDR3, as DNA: TGTGCCAGCAGCGACATAGCGGGAGCCCTTGGGAATGAGCAGTTCTTC. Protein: CASSDIAGALGNEQFF.

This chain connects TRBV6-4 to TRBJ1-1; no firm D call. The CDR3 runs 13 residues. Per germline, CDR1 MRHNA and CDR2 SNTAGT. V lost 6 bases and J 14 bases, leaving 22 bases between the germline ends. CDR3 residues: CASRPNTGPEEFF. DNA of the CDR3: TGTGCCAGCAGACCAAACACGGGCCCGGAGGAATTCTTT.

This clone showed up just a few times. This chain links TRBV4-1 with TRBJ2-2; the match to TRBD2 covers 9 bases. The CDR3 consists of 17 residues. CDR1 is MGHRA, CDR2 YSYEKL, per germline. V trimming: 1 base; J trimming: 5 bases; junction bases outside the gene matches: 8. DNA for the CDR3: TGCGCCAGCAGCCAAGTACTTTGGCGGGAGGGTACCGGGGAGCTGTTTTTT. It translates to CASSQVLWREGTGELFF.

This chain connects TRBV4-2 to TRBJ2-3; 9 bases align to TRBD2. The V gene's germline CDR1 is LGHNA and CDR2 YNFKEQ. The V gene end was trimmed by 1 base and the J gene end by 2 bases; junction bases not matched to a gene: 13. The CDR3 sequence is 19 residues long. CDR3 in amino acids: CASSQGLPPTSGYTDTQYF. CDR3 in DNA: TGTGCCAGCAGCCAAGGCCTACCTCCGACTAGCGGATACACAGATACGCAGTATTTT.

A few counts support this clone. The chain's CDR3 is CASRSPTGIEQYF. The CDR3 coding sequence is TGTGCCAGCCGAAGTCCGACAGGGATCGAGCAGTACTTC. V usage is TRBV2 and J usage is TRBJ2-7; 7 bases agree with TRBD1. V trimming: 8 bases; J trimming: 6 bases; junction bases outside the gene matches: 10. This CDR3 comprises 13 residues. CDR1 is SNHLY and CDR2 is FYNNEI in the germline V gene.